This T cell receptor beta chain was captured in a study of blood T cell repertoires in COVID-19. Study at large: Collection of acute and convalescent COVID-19 samples took place in the United States, Italy and Spain.

This CDR3 region has 15 residues. Germline V gene data show CDR1 as SSHAT and CDR2 as FNYEAQ (reference sequence). V lost 5 bases and J lost 2; bases outside the gene matches: 3. In its sample, this clone was seen a few times. Repertoires were generated with immunoSEQ multiplex PCR, while TCRdb's copy carries only in-frame clones and drops some. The table records a few hundred thousand clones, about 89% of them present only once. Material for sequencing was peripheral blood. The receptor was isolated from a woman aged 40-49 years who had recovered from COVID-19. The J gene is TRBJ2-3, the V gene TRBV7-7; 11 positions agree with TRBD2. The CDR3 coding sequence is TGTGCCAGCAGCGAGGGACTAGCGGCCACAGATACGCAGTATTTT. As protein: CASSEGLAATDTQYF.